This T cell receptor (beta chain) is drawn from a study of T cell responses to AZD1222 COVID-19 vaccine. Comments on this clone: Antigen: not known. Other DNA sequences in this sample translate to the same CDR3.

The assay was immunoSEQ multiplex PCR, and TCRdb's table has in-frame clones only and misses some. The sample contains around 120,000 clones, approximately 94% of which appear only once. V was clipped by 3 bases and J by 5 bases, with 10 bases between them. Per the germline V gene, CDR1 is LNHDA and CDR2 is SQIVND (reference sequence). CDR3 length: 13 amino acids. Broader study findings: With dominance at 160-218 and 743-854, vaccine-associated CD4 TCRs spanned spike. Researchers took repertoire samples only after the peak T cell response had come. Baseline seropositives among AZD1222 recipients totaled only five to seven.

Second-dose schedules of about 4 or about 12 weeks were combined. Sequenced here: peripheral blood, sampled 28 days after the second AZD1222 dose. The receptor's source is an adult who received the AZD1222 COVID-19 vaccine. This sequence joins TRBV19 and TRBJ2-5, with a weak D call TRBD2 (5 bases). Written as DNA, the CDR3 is TGTGCCAGTAGTATCCCGGGATCCGAGACCCAGTACTTC. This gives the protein CASSIPGSETQYF.